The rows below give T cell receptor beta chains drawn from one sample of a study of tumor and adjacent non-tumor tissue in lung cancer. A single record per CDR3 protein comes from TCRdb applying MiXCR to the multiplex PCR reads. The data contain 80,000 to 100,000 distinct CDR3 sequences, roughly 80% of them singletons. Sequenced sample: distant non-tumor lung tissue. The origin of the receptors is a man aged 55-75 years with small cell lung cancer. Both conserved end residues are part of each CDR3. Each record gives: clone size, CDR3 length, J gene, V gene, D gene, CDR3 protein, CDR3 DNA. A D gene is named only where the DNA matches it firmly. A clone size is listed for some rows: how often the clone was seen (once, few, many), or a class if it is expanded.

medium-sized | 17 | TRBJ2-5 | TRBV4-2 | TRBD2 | CASSQGNSGRGQETQYF | TGTGCCAGCAGCCAAGGAAATAGCGGGAGGGGGCAAGAGACCCAGTACTTC
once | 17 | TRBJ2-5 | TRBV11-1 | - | CASSLDALRTDRETQYF | TGTGCCAGCAGCTTAGACGCCCTCAGGACAGACCGAGAGACCCAGTACTTC
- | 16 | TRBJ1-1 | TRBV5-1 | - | CASSSLPGPLGSEAFF | TGCGCCAGCAGCTCGCTCCCGGGACCCCTTGGGTCTGAAGCTTTCTTT
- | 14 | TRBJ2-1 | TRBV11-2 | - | CASNLEPSNNEQFF | TGTGCCAGCAACTTAGAACCGAGCAACAATGAGCAGTTCTTC
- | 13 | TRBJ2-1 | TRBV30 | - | CAWSHWSGNEQFF | TGTGCCTGGAGTCACTGGTCCGGCAATGAGCAGTTCTTT
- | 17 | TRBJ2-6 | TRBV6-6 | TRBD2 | CVSSYNLGGAGANVPTF | TGTGTCAGCAGTTATAATCTGGGAGGGGCCGGGGCCAACGTCCCGACTTTC
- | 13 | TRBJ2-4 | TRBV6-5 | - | CARSEWEDNIQNF | TGTGCCAGGAGCGAATGGGAGGATAACATTCAGAACTTC
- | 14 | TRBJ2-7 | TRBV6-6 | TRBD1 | CASTDRSENRGQYF | TGTGCCAGCACCGACAGATCGGAAAACAGGGGGCAGTACTTC
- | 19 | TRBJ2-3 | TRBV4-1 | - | CASSQNRPSRPRPTDTLYF | TGCGCCAGCAGCCAAAATCGGCCTTCCAGGCCTCGCCCAACAGATACGCTGTATTTT
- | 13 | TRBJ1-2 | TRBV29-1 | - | CSAEGDRGYGYTF | TGCAGCGCTGAAGGTGATCGGGGCTATGGTTACACCTTC
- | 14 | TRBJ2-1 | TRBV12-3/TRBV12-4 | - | CANSQRGGYNEQFF | TGTGCCAACAGCCAGAGGGGCGGCTACAACGAGCAGTTCTTC
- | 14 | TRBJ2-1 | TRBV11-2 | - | CASSYGTRHNEQFF | TGTGCCAGCAGCTACGGGACGAGACATAATGAGCAGTTCTTC